This TCR beta chain comes out of a study of T cells expressing NK-cell markers. UMIs accompanied the 5'RACE template switching by which TCR beta cDNA was made. TCRdb reprocessed the 5' RACE reads, keeping one entry per CDR3 protein, no DNA. The table gives over 350,000 distinct CDR3 sequences; the top ten clones make up roughly a tenth of it. The CDR3 runs 14 residues. Germline assignment: CDR1 LGHDT and CDR2 YNNKEL (reference sequence). Findings of the study overall: Of the CD8+ T cell pool in roughly six donors, roughly 1.0-8% was accounted for by dominant NKG2C+ clonotypes.

In regard to this clonotype: Its antigen is not identified.

The V and J genes are TRBV3-1 and TRBJ2-1; TCRdb selects TRBD1, and the lack of DNA leaves this call unchecked. Sequencing was performed on blood T cells: a sorted CD56 or NKG2C T cell subset, CD4+ or CD8+ T cells, or bulk PBMC T cells (not recorded which). The sequence was collected from a woman aged 50 to 65 in good health. The CDR3 reads CASSLDWASNEQFF.